This TCR beta chain was observed in a study of blood T cell repertoires in COVID-19. Study in general: PBMCs, B-cell-depleted T cells, or T cells were the source of the cDNA or gDNA that made up the material.

The repertoire was sequenced with immunoSEQ multiplex PCR; TCRdb's copy has only in-frame clones and lacks some. In the table there are some 240,000 clones, 80% to 90% of which are singletons. This clone was recorded a few times. V lost 1 base, J lost 4 bases, and 5 bases stayed unmatched. The CDR3 extends over 16 amino acids. Germline-derived CDR1 and CDR2 are LGHNA and YSLEER. The rearrangement uses TRBV4-3 and TRBJ2-1, with TRBD2 matching over 9 bases. The sample taken for sequencing was peripheral blood. This sequence was found in a woman aged 40 to 50 who had recovered from COVID-19. The CDR3 spells CASSQGDSGGYNEQFF. The DNA of the CDR3 is TGCGCCAGCAGCCAAGGTGATAGCGGGGGATACAATGAGCAGTTCTTC.